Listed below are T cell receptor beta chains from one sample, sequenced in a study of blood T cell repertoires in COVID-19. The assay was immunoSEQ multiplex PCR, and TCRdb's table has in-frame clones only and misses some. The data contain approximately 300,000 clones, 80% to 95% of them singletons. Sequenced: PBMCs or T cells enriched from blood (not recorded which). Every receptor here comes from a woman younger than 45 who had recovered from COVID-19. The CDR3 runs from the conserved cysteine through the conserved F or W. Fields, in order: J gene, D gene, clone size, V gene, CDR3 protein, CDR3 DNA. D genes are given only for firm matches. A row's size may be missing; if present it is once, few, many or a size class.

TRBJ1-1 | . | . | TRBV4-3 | CASSPKVNTEAFF | TGCGCCAGCAGTCCTAAAGTGAACACTGAAGCTTTCTTT
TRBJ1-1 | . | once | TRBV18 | CASSPRDDNTEAFF | TGTGCCAGCTCACCTCGGGATGACAACACTGAAGCTTTCTTT
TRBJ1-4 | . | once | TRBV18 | CASQPGVGEKLFF | TGTGCCAGCCAACCAGGGGTGGGTGAAAAACTGTTTTTT
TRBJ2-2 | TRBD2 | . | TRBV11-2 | CASSDTWREVAGELFF | TGTGCCAGCAGCGATACCTGGCGGGAGGTGGCCGGGGAGCTGTTTTTT
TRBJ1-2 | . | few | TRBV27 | CASSYGGTYGYTF | TGTGCCAGCAGTTACGGGGGGACCTATGGCTACACCTTC
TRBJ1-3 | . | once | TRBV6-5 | CASGAGNSGNTIYF | TGTGCCAGCGGGGCAGGGAACTCTGGAAACACCATATATTTT
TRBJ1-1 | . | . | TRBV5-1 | CASRDTVNTEAFF | TGCGCCAGCAGGGATACAGTGAACACTGAAGCTTTCTTT
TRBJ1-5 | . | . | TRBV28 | CASSWGDRYNQPQHF | TGTGCCAGCAGTTGGGGCGACAGGTACAATCAGCCCCAGCATTTT
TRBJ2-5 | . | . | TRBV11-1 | CASSFSLTSVQETQYF | TGTGCCAGCAGCTTCTCTCTTACGTCAGTACAAGAGACCCAGTACTTC
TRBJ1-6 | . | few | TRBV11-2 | CASSLERVNSPLHF | TGTGCCAGCAGCTTAGAACGGGTTAATTCACCCCTCCACTTT
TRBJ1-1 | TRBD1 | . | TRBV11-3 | CASSQQGALNTEAFF | TGTGCCAGCAGCCAACAGGGGGCTCTTAACACTGAAGCTTTCTTT
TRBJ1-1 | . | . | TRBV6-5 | CASSYSIRTDTEAFF | TGTGCCAGCAGTTACTCGATACGGACAGACACTGAAGCTTTCTTT
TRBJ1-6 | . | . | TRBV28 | CASSFNSLFSPLHF | TGTGCCAGCAGTTTCAACAGCCTCTTCTCACCCCTCCACTTT
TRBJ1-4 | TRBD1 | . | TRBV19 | CASGDRVTRDEKLFF | TGTGCCAGTGGGGACAGGGTGACTCGGGATGAAAAACTGTTTTTT
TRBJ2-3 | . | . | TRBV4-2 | CASSQEGGNTQYF | TGTGCCAGCAGCCAAGAAGGGGGAAATACGCAGTATTTT
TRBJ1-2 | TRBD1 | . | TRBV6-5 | CASSYGTEYGYTF | TGTGCCAGCAGTTACGGGACAGAGTATGGCTACACCTTC
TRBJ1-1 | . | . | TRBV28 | CASSLVEEAFF | TGTGCCAGCAGTTTAGTGGAGGAGGCTTTCTTT
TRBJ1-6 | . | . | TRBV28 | CASSLGSPSGYSPLHF | TGTGCCAGCAGTTTAGGTAGCCCGTCAGGGTATTCACCCCTCCACTTT
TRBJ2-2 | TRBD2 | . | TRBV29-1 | CSVAAGGTGELFF | TGCAGCGTTGCCGCGGGAGGCACCGGGGAGCTGTTTTTT
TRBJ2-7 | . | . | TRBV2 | CASSPYYEQYF | TGTGCCAGCAGTCCCTACTACGAGCAGTACTTC
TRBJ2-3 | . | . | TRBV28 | CASSFGFGGTRYTQYF | TGTGCCAGCAGTTTCGGGTTTGGGGGGACCCGGTATACGCAGTATTTT
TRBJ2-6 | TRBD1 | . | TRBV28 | CASMDRSSGANVLTF | TGTGCCAGCATGGACAGGAGCTCTGGGGCCAACGTCCTGACTTTC
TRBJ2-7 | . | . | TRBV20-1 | CSASHPGVYEQYF | TGCAGTGCTAGTCACCCGGGGGTCTACGAGCAGTACTTC
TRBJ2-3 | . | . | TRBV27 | CASSPPGSYTDTQYF | TGTGCCAGCAGCCCTCCCGGGTCCTACACAGATACGCAGTATTTT
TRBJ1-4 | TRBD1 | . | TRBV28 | CASSSTGTAGEKLFF | TGTGCCAGCAGTTCGACCGGGACAGCGGGTGAAAAACTGTTTTTT
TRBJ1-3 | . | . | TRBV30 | CAWSVNVGNTIYF | TGTGCCTGGAGTGTAAATGTAGGAAACACCATATATTTT
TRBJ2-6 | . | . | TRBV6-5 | CASSYPRGSGANVLTF | TGTGCCAGCAGTTACCCCCGGGGGTCTGGGGCCAACGTCCTGACTTTC
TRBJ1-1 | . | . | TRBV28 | CASSNGGRATEAFF | TGTGCCAGCAGTAACGGAGGTCGTGCCACTGAAGCTTTCTTT
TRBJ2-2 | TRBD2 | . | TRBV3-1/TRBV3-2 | CASSQTSGRIMNTGELFF | TGTGCCAGCAGCCAGACTAGCGGGAGGATAATGAACACCGGGGAGCTGTTTTTT
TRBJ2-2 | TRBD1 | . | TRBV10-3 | CAISESEGQGTVGELFF | TGTGCCATCAGTGAGTCGGAGGGACAGGGGACCGTCGGGGAGCTGTTTTTT
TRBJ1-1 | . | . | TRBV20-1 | CSGLRNTEAFF | TGCAGTGGGTTGCGGAACACTGAAGCTTTCTTT
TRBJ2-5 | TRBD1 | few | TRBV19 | CASSRRQGSQETQYF | TGTGCCAGTAGTCGCCGACAGGGGAGCCAAGAGACCCAGTACTTC
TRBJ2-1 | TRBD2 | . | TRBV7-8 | CASSLAPSGSYEQFF | TGTGCCAGCAGCTTAGCCCCTAGCGGGAGTTATGAGCAGTTCTTC
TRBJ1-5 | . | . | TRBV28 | CASSSGQPGQPQHF | TGTGCCAGCAGCTCTGGACAGCCAGGGCAGCCCCAGCATTTT
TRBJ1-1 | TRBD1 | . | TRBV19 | CASSNPDRGQNTEAFF | TGTGCCAGTAGTAACCCGGACAGGGGGCAGAACACTGAAGCTTTCTTT
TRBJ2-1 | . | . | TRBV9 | CASSVLSVQGSYNEQFF | TGTGCCAGCAGCGTCCTAAGTGTCCAGGGATCCTACAATGAGCAGTTCTTC
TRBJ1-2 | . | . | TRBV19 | CASSIGGGPAIGGYTF | TGTGCCAGTAGTATCGGCGGGGGCCCCGCGATTGGGGGCTACACCTTC
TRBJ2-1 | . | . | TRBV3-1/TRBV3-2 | CASSQAGELGNEQFF | TGTGCCAGCAGCCAAGCGGGAGAACTAGGCAATGAGCAGTTCTTC
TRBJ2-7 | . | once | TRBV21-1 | CASSNLAGVSSYEQYF | TGTGCCAGCAGCAACCTAGCGGGAGTGAGCTCCTACGAGCAGTACTTC
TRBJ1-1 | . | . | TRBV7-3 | CASSSRGVNTEAFF | TGTGCCAGCAGCTCCCGGGGGGTGAACACTGAAGCTTTCTTT
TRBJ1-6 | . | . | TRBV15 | CATSRLQGSWSPLHF | TGTGCCACCAGCAGATTACAGGGATCGTGGTCACCCCTCCACTTT
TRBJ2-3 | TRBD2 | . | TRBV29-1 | CSVRAGRGAMDTQYF | TGCAGCGTTAGGGCCGGGAGGGGGGCTATGGATACGCAGTATTTT
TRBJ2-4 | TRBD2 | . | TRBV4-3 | CASSQDPGGVGLDIQYF | TGCGCCAGCAGCCAAGATCCCGGGGGGGTGGGTTTGGACATTCAGTACTTC
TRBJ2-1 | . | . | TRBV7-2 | CASSSTRREQFF | TGTGCCAGCAGCTCCACGCGTCGTGAGCAGTTCTTC
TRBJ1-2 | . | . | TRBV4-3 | CASSQVGNAPGYGYTF | TGCGCCAGCAGCCAAGTTGGTAATGCCCCGGGCTATGGCTACACCTTC
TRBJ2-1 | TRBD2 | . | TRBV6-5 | CASSYSGGGYNEQFF | TGTGCCAGCAGTTATAGCGGGGGTGGCTACAATGAGCAGTTCTTC
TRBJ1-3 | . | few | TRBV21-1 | CASSKVTGSGNTIYF | TGTGCCAGCAGCAAAGTCACCGGGTCTGGAAACACCATATATTTT
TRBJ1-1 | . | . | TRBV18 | CASSLTVNTEAFF | TGTGCCAGCTCATTGACAGTGAACACTGAAGCTTTCTTT
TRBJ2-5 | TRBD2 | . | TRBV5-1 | CASSLGTSGEETQYF | TGCGCCAGCAGCTTGGGGACTAGCGGGGAAGAGACCCAGTACTTC
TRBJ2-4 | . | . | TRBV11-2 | CASSLEAENIQYF | TGTGCCAGCAGCCTAGAGGCAGAAAACATTCAGTACTTC
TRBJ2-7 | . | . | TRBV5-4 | CASSLDREQYF | TGTGCCAGCAGCTTGGATCGCGAGCAGTACTTC
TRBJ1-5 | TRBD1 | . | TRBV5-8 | CASSLGTGGIGNQPQHF | TGTGCCAGCAGCTTGGGGACAGGGGGCATAGGGAATCAGCCCCAGCATTTT
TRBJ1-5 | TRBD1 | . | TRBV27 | CASKHRDRDNQPQHF | TGTGCCAGCAAACACCGGGACAGAGATAATCAGCCCCAGCATTTT
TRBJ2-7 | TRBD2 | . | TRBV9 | CASSVGVAGGYEQYF | TGTGCCAGCAGCGTAGGGGTAGCGGGAGGCTACGAGCAGTACTTC
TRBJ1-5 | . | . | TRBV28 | CASSLPAGGAQPQHF | TGTGCCAGCAGTCTCCCCGCCGGGGGGGCTCAGCCCCAGCATTTT
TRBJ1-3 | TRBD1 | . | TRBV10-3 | CAISASTGSGNTIYF | TGTGCCATCAGCGCATCGACAGGGAGTGGAAACACCATATATTTT
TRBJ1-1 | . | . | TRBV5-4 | CASSLDQGNTEAFF | TGTGCCAGCAGCTTGGATCAGGGGAACACTGAAGCTTTCTTT
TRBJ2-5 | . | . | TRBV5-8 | CASSLGEVLARGETQYF | TGTGCCAGCAGCTTGGGGGAGGTACTAGCTCGGGGCGAGACCCAGTACTTC